The present entry profiles one T cell receptor beta chain with its context. Its matching antigen is unknown. In a group of 5 or 6 patients, CD4+ cells were sorted into CD25+CD127- cells. This entry comes from a study of CD8+ T cells in alopecia areata. Study-level findings and limits: Possibly because of HLA-related factors, TCR sharing was less clear across patients than in mice. Normal scalp had lower clonality than lesional scalp, with alopecia totalis/universalis lesions showing this most strongly.

RNA, once extracted, was reverse transcribed into cDNA for use as the sequencing template. Profiled with immunoSEQ multiplex PCR; TCRdb holds only in-frame clones, not every one. The table has 7,000 to 8,000 clones, about three quarters seen once. V gave up 0 bases and J gave up 5 bases, with 13 bases separating them. Germline values: CDR1 KGHSH, CDR2 LQKENI. The CDR3 sequence is 15 residues long. Sequencing was carried out using CD4+ Tregs sorted from blood. V is TRBV18 and J is TRBJ1-1, with unresolved D. This clonotype was obtained from a human donor with alopecia areata. The CDR3 DNA follows: TGTGCCAGCTCACCACCGTTTTTAGGGAGAACTGAAGCTTTCTTT. Protein product: CASSPPFLGRTEAFF.